This is a list of T cell receptor beta chains from one sample in a study of shared clonotypes between healthy human individuals. The protocol was immunoSEQ multiplex PCR, while the TCRdb copy is restricted to in-frame clones and leaves out a portion. The table has more than 2 million clones, approximately 94% seen once. The sample comprised naive CD8+ T cells sorted from blood. These receptors originate from a young man in good health. Each CDR3 is given with its conserved first and last residue. The order of the fields is J gene, D gene, clone size, V gene, CDR3 protein. The D gene is left open where the match is weak. Size is omitted from some rows. Given values are once, few, many or a class for expanded clones.

J: TRBJ2-7
D: NA
size: NA
V: TRBV4-3
CDR3: CASGQGRFYEQYF

J: TRBJ1-6
D: NA
size: NA
V: TRBV9
CDR3: CASSPPGSYNSPLHF

J: TRBJ2-1
D: NA
size: NA
V: TRBV28
CDR3: CASSRPETGDYNEQFF

J: TRBJ1-1
D: NA
size: NA
V: TRBV14
CDR3: CASSHIPFNTEAFF

J: TRBJ2-7
D: NA
size: NA
V: TRBV11-3
CDR3: CASSLAQDYEQYF

J: TRBJ2-5
D: TRBD2
size: NA
V: TRBV5-3
CDR3: CARSTGLSNDQETQYF

J: TRBJ1-5
D: NA
size: NA
V: TRBV19
CDR3: CASSIGHVSNQPQHF

J: TRBJ1-1
D: NA
size: once
V: TRBV19
CDR3: CASSISGRGSTEAFF

J: TRBJ1-1
D: NA
size: NA
V: TRBV4-1
CDR3: CASRHVGGGPMNTEAFF

J: TRBJ1-1
D: NA
size: NA
V: TRBV10-2
CDR3: CASSEGTVTEAFF

J: TRBJ1-1
D: TRBD1
size: NA
V: TRBV30
CDR3: CAWSSGQGGPEAFF

J: TRBJ2-2
D: NA
size: NA
V: TRBV2
CDR3: CASRGVQSYQAGELFF

J: TRBJ2-1
D: NA
size: NA
V: TRBV10-1
CDR3: CASSDTQNEQFF

J: TRBJ1-2
D: TRBD1
size: NA
V: TRBV7-7
CDR3: CASSVGQGVGGYTF

J: TRBJ1-1
D: NA
size: NA
V: TRBV19
CDR3: CASSQDRTIPYTEAFF

J: TRBJ2-2
D: TRBD1
size: NA
V: TRBV28
CDR3: CASSLWDRSPGELFF